These 16 T cell receptor beta chains originate from one sample sequenced in a study of T cell responses to AZD1222 COVID-19 vaccine. The repertoire was sequenced with immunoSEQ multiplex PCR; TCRdb's copy has only in-frame clones and lacks some. The sample lists some 170,000 clones, approximately 92% seen once, with 2.5% to 3% in the top ten. The starting material was peripheral blood, obtained on day 0 of AZD1222 vaccination. These receptors all come from an adult in good health.

This chain joins TRBV19 and TRBJ1-2; D may be TRBD1 (5 bases). The CDR3 is 11 residues long. Trimming removed 7 bases at V and 8 bases at J, with 11 bases between. Germline lookup yields CDR1 LNHDA and CDR2 SQIVND (reference sequence). The CDR3 DNA reads TGTGCCAGTACCCTCGGGGACGGCTACACCTTC. It yields the protein CASTLGDGYTF.

The chain employs TRBV6-4 and TRBJ2-7; tentative D call: TRBD2 (6 bases). The CDR3 runs to 14 residues. Germline CDR1 and CDR2: MRHNA and SNTAGT. V lost 0 bases and J lost 7, with 13 bases in between. The CDR3 is CASSDSSNRGEQYF. Written as DNA, the CDR3 is TGTGCCAGCAGTGACTCGAGTAACCGGGGGGAGCAGTACTTC.

This clone appeared a single time. The CDR3 DNA reads as TGCGCCAGCAGCTTGGAGGGGGCCTTTCAGTACGAGCAGTACTTC. Protein product: CASSLEGAFQYEQYF. The V and J genes are TRBV5-1 and TRBJ2-7; 7 bases fit TRBD1. Germline CDR1 is SGHRS and CDR2 is YFSETQ. Trimming cost V 0 bases and J 4 bases; bases outside gene matches: 7. The CDR3 extends over 15 amino acids.

V usage is TRBV27 and J usage is TRBJ1-1, with TRBD1 matching over 8 bases. The germline V gene has CDR1 MNHEY and CDR2 SMNVEV (reference sequence). This CDR3 has 13 amino acids. V lost 5 bases, J lost 11 bases, and 10 bases stayed unmatched. CDR3 DNA sequence: TGTGCCAGCAGTGACCGGGACAGGAGGCGTGCTTTCTTT. This sequence encodes CASSDRDRRRAFF.

The chain combines TRBV6-5 with TRBJ1-2; weak D call: TRBD1 (5 bases). The CDR3 runs to 13 residues. Between the trimmed V and J ends, which lost 8 bases and 7 bases, there was a span of 17 bases. Germline V gene lookup returns CDR1 MNHEY and CDR2 SVGAGI. CDR3 amino acids: CASPDSNFAGYTF. CDR3 DNA: TGTGCCAGCCCCGACAGTAACTTCGCTGGCTACACCTTC.

In this sample, this clone turned up a few times. V gene TRBV6-1 combines with J gene TRBJ1-1; D is undetermined. Germline V lookup: CDR1 MNHNS, CDR2 SASEGT. V was cut by 1 base and J by 4 bases, with 13 bases left in between. CDR3 size: 15 residues. The CDR3: CASSEVLGSGTEAFF. The CDR3, as DNA: TGTGCCAGCAGTGAAGTTCTGGGGTCGGGCACTGAAGCTTTCTTT.

This chain joins TRBV6-5 and TRBJ1-2; D is unclear. The germline CDR1 and CDR2 sequences are MNHEY and SVGAGI. Trimming removed 2 bases at V and 4 bases at J, with 14 bases between. The CDR3 contains 15 residues. CDR3 coding DNA: TGTGCCAGCAGTTACGCCCCCACAGATCTCTATGGCTACACCTTC. Protein product: CASSYAPTDLYGYTF.

This chain connects TRBV14 to TRBJ2-2, with D possibly being TRBD1 or TRBD2 (5 bases each). CDR3 length equals 13 residues. From germline, CDR1 is SGHDN and CDR2 FVKESK. V was clipped by 6 bases and J by 4 bases, with 9 bases between them. The CDR3 loop reads CASRPGGTGELFF. CDR3 in DNA: TGTGCCAGCAGGCCTGGGGGCACCGGGGAGCTGTTTTTT. Full variable domain (rest looked up from reference TRBV14 and TRBJ2-2): EAGVTQFPSHSVIEKGQTVTLRCDPISGHDNLYWYRRVMGKEIKFLLHFVKESKQDESGMPNNRFLAERTGGTYSTLKVQPAELEDSGVYFCASRPGGTGELFFGEGSRLTVL.

The V gene is TRBV5-8, the J gene TRBJ2-5; tentative D call: TRBD2 (5 bases). The CDR3 has 16 residues. Trimming shortened V by 0 bases and J by 5 bases, and 17 bases separated the two germline ends. In germline, CDR1 is SGHTS, CDR2 YDEGEE. The CDR3 protein is CASSLGIGSVSETQYF. The CDR3 DNA is TGTGCCAGCAGCTTGGGAATTGGGAGTGTCTCGGAGACCCAGTACTTC. The whole variable domain, remainder taken from reference TRBV5-8 and TRBJ2-5, is EAGVTQSPTHLIKTRGQQATLRCSPISGHTSVYWYQQALGLGLQFLLWYDEGEERNRGNFPPRFSGRQFPNYSSELNVNALELEDSALYLCASSLGIGSVSETQYFGPGTRLLVL.

The CDR3 sequence is CSAGGRQGNYNEQFF. CDR3 nucleotide sequence: TGCAGCGCCGGCGGTCGGCAGGGGAACTACAATGAGCAGTTCTTC. The genes are TRBV29-1 and TRBJ2-1; D perhaps matches TRBD1 (6 bases). This CDR3 is 15 amino acids long. The germline V gene has CDR1 SQVTM and CDR2 ANQGSEA. Trimming left V 7 bases short and J 3 bases short, with 19 bases between.

Here the CDR3 reads CASSSLKEQYF. The CDR3, as DNA: TGCGCCAGCAGCTCCCTCAAGGAGCAGTACTTC. The V gene is TRBV5-1, the J gene TRBJ2-7; the D is unclear. Trimming took 3 bases from V and 7 from J, leaving 8 bases between them. This CDR3 contains 11 residues. Germline V gives CDR1 SGHRS, CDR2 YFSETQ.

This rearrangement joins TRBV29-1 to TRBJ1-2, with D hard to call. The CDR3 runs to 14 residues. The V gene's germline CDR1 is SQVTM and CDR2 ANQGSEA. Trimming left V 4 bases short and J 5 bases short, with 17 bases between. The CDR3 DNA reads TGCAGCGTTGTAGTCCCAGATGTAATTTATGGCTACACCTTC. This sequence encodes CSVVVPDVIYGYTF.

The chain carries TRBV5-1 and TRBJ2-3; D remains ambiguous. Germline V gene data show CDR1 as SGHRS and CDR2 as YFSETQ. The V end lost 6 bases, the J end lost 6 bases, and 17 bases lay between the germline ends. CDR3 length equals 14 residues. The CDR3 sequence is CASTPERLGDTQYF. As DNA, the CDR3 is TGCGCCAGCACCCCTGAGAGGTTGGGGGATACGCAGTATTTT.

V and J are TRBV11-2 and TRBJ2-7; D not certain. V was trimmed by 5 bases and J by 6 bases, leaving 11 bases between them. Germline CDR1 reads SGHAT; CDR2 reads FQNNGV. The CDR3 covers 12 residues. The CDR3 nucleotides are TGTGCCAGCAGCAGAACGCATAGCGAGCAGTACTTC. Translated, it gives CASSRTHSEQYF.

This sequence joins TRBV5-4 and TRBJ1-5; no definite D call. CDR1 is SGHNT and CDR2 is YYREEE in the germline V gene (reference sequence). The ends were cut back, 1 base at V and 8 bases at J, with 13 bases in the middle. The CDR3 contains 14 residues. The CDR3 nucleotides read TGTGCCAGCAGCTTGCAAGGCAGTCCCAAGCCCCAGCATTTT. The encoded protein is CASSLQGSPKPQHF. The whole variable domain, remainder taken from reference TRBV5-4 and TRBJ1-5, is ETGVTQSPTHLIKTRGQQVTLRCSSQSGHNTVSWYQQALGQGPQFIFQYYREEENGRGNFPPRFSGLQFPNYSSELNVNALELDDSALYLCASSLQGSPKPQHFGDGTRLSIL.

This chain uses TRBV19 with TRBJ1-2, with D tentatively TRBD1 (5 bases). V lost 10 bases and J 0 bases, leaving 12 bases between the germline ends. Per the germline V gene, CDR1 is LNHDA and CDR2 is SQIVND (reference sequence). The CDR3 totals 13 residues. CDR3 amino acids: CATQGPTNYGYTF. CDR3 DNA: TGTGCCACTCAGGGACCTACTAACTATGGCTACACCTTC.